This T cell receptor (beta chain) comes out of a study of human T cells and chemical hapten exposure. TCRdb itself ran the RACE reads through MiXCR, one entry per CDR3 protein. The sample includes approximately 60,000 distinct CDR3 sequences, over 9% of them seen just once. The sample's time point: pre-sensitization, week 0. Treatment of the sample: therapeutic diphenylcyclopropenone sensitization with weekly scalp DPC. V gave up 2 bases and J gave up 7 bases, with 11 bases separating them. CDR3 size: 14 residues. CDR1 is MNHEY, CDR2 SVGAGI, per germline. The sequence derives from a man aged 40-49 years with alopecia areata. Some clones in this sample may be carry-over from other donors' samples. The chain carries TRBV6-5 and TRBJ1-4; possible D gene TRBD1, 6 bases. Material: whole blood, obtained in connection with sensitization to the hapten diphenylcyclopropenone (DPC). The CDR3 here is CASSYQGRGEKLFF. The CDR3 DNA reads TGTGCCAGCAGTTACCAGGGGCGCGGTGAAAAACTGTTTTTT.